What follows are 23 T cell receptor beta chains derived from one specimen sequenced in a study of early T cells in non-severe SARS-CoV-2 infection. TCRdb re-called the 5' RACE reads through MiXCR, storing one row per CDR3 protein. Seen here are 25,000 to 30,000 distinct CDR3 sequences, about 4.1% observed once, and the top ten hold 5.6%. Specimen: whole blood. These receptors were taken from an adult who was a healthcare worker with PCR-confirmed SARS-CoV-2 infection or an uninfected control (not recorded which).

This clonotype showed up many times. The chain uses TRBV9 and TRBJ1-2; D not resolved. Germline V CDR1 and CDR2: SGDLS, YYNGEE. The germline V and J ends were trimmed by 0 bases and 2 bases, with 5 bases remaining between them. CDR3 size: 13 residues. The CDR3 here is CASSVGPNYGYTF. The CDR3 DNA follows: TGTGCCAGCAGCGTAGGTCCCAACTATGGCTACACCTTC.

The V and J genes are TRBV3-1 and TRBJ2-1; D could derive from TRBD1 or TRBD2 (6 bases each). Trimming removed 0 bases from V and 1 base from J, with 16 bases in between. CDR3 size: 18 residues. The germline V gene has CDR1 LGHDT and CDR2 YNNKEL (reference sequence). Here the CDR3 reads CASSQEPGARISYNEQFF. The CDR3 coding sequence is TGTGCCAGCAGCCAAGAACCGGGGGCGCGTATTTCCTACAATGAGCAGTTCTTC.

This clonotype has ten or more counts. The CDR3 sequence is CASNRDWSSYEQYF. In DNA form, the CDR3 reads TGCGCCAGCAACCGGGACTGGAGCTCCTACGAGCAGTACTTC. The chain links TRBV5-1 to TRBJ2-7, with D maybe TRBD2 (6 bases). Looked up from germline, CDR1 is SGHRS and CDR2 is YFSETQ. There are 14 residues in the CDR3. The germline V and J ends were trimmed by 6 bases and 0 bases, with 13 bases remaining between them.

At least ten counts were recorded for this clonotype. The chain carries TRBV29-1 and TRBJ1-1; D is uncertain. Germline assignment: CDR1 SQVTM and CDR2 ANQGSEA. Between the trimmed V and J ends, which lost 3 bases and 1 base, there was a span of 6 bases. The CDR3 has 12 residues. Here the CDR3 reads CSVDRRNTEAFF. The DNA of the CDR3 is TGCAGCGTTGACAGGAGGAACACTGAAGCTTTCTTT.

This clonotype was observed many times. V gene TRBV7-9 combines with J gene TRBJ2-7, with 10 bases identical to TRBD1. Trimming at V came to 1 base and at J to 0 bases, leaving 12 bases not matched to a gene. The CDR3 is 19 amino acids. Germline loops: CDR1 SEHNR, CDR2 FQNEAQ (reference sequence). The CDR3 is CASSLVFGTGAESSYEQYF. The CDR3 DNA sequence: TGTGCCAGCAGCTTAGTCTTCGGGACAGGGGCAGAGAGCTCCTACGAGCAGTACTTC.

For this clonotype: A much larger clonotype is one base distant, so this may be a read error. The V gene is TRBV6-2 or TRBV6-3, the J gene TRBJ2-3, with TRBD2 matching over 8 bases. The CDR3 extends over 15 amino acids. J was trimmed by 5 bases and V by 7 bases; bases with no gene match: 11. The germline CDR1 and CDR2 sequences are MNHEY and SVGEGT. CDR3 protein: CASTPGGAQVDTQYF. As DNA, the CDR3 is TGTGCCAGCACGCCCGGGGGGGCCCAAGTAGATACGCAGTATTTT.

This clonotype was detected ten times or more. This chain links TRBV6-5 with TRBJ1-2; D is undetermined. V gave up 0 bases and J gave up 0 bases, with 5 bases separating them. This CDR3 region has 14 residues. Germline lookup yields CDR1 MNHEY and CDR2 SVGAGI. CDR3 residues: CASSYSTANYGYTF. CDR3 sequence (DNA): TGTGCCAGCAGTTACTCCACAGCTAACTATGGCTACACCTTC.

This clonotype was detected many times. J is TRBJ2-1 and V is TRBV6-4; TRBD1 agrees at 9 bases. V was clipped by 4 bases and J by 5 bases; unmatched bases: 3. Germline V gene data show CDR1 as MRHNA and CDR2 as SNTAGT. The CDR3 sequence is 14 residues long. CDR3 sequence: CASSVRTGDNEQFF. CDR3 bases: TGTGCCAGCAGTGTGAGGACAGGGGACAATGAGCAGTTCTTC.

This clonotype has ten or more counts. J is TRBJ1-5 and V is TRBV19; possibly TRBD1 for D (5 bases). V gave up 0 bases and J gave up 4 bases, with 13 bases separating them. This CDR3 is 16 amino acids long. Germline V gene data show CDR1 as LNHDA and CDR2 as SQIVND (reference sequence). The CDR3 loop reads CASSIDTGTANQPQHF. For the CDR3, the DNA is TGTGCCAGTAGTATAGATACCGGGACCGCGAATCAGCCCCAGCATTTT.

This clonotype appeared a few times. This chain connects TRBV9 to TRBJ2-1; 7 bases are a match to TRBD2. The V gene's germline CDR1 is SGDLS and CDR2 YYNGEE. J lost 1 base, V lost 7 bases, and 5 bases had no gene match. CDR3 length: 14 amino acids. The CDR3 DNA follows: TGTGCCAGCTCCCCCGGGGGGTCCTACAATGAGCAGTTCTTC. Translation: CASSPGGSYNEQFF.

In this sample, this clonotype turned up many times. This chain links TRBV12-3 or TRBV12-4 with TRBJ1-4, with a tentative D call TRBD1 (5 bases). The CDR3 is 14 amino acids. V was trimmed by 6 bases and J by 8 bases, leaving 16 bases between them. This chain's CDR3 is CASSRDTRGEKLFF. The CDR3 DNA reads TGTGCCAGCAGCCGGGATACCCGGGGCGAAAAACTGTTTTTT.

This clonotype occurred many times. V is TRBV7-8 and J is TRBJ2-5; D possibly corresponds to TRBD1 (6 bases). Trimming shortened V by 3 bases and J by 3 bases, and 11 bases separated the two germline ends. The CDR3 is 14 amino acids. Germline loops: CDR1 SGHVS, CDR2 FQNEAQ. As DNA, the CDR3 is TGTGCCAGCAGCTTGGGACACATCAAAGAGACCCAGTACTTC. This translates into CASSLGHIKETQYF.

This clonotype was picked up many times. In nucleotides, the CDR3 is TGTGCCAGCAGCGTAGGACCTTATAGCACAGATACGCAGTATTTT. This translates into CASSVGPYSTDTQYF. The chain recombines TRBV9 with TRBJ2-3; unclear D gene. CDR1 SGDLS and CDR2 YYNGEE come from the germline V gene. V lost 0 bases to trimming and J lost 0 bases, with 8 bases between them. The CDR3 covers 15 residues. The complete variable domain, with remaining parts taken from reference TRBV9 and TRBJ2-3, reads DSGVTQTPKHLITATGQRVTLRCSPRSGDLSVYWYQQSLDQGLQFLIQYYNGEERAKGNILERFSAQQFPDLHSELNLSSLELGDSALYFCASSVGPYSTDTQYFGPGTRLTVL.

The CDR3 sequence: CASSTLALDTEAFF. CDR3 DNA sequence: TGTGCCAGCTCAACGCTCGCACTGGACACTGAAGCTTTCTTT. The chain couples TRBV2 to TRBJ1-1, with D unclear. Trimming pared 8 bases from V and 3 bases from J, leaving 16 bases between. The CDR3 loop spans 14 amino acids. Germline V gives CDR1 SNHLY, CDR2 FYNNEI.

This clonotype was counted at least ten times. V usage is TRBV20-1 and J usage is TRBJ2-1; maybe TRBD1 (5 bases). CDR3 length: 13 residues. Trimming removed 3 bases at V and 5 bases at J, with 11 bases between. The germline V gene has CDR1 DFQATT and CDR2 SNEGSKA (reference sequence). The CDR3 nucleotides read TGCAGTGCTAGGAATCAGGGAAACAATGAGCAGTTCTTC. Translation: CSARNQGNNEQFF.

This clonotype was observed many times. This rearrangement joins TRBV29-1 to TRBJ2-3; D is uncertain. Trimming removed 1 base at V and 4 bases at J, with 15 bases between. CDR3 length: 15 amino acids. The germline CDR1 and CDR2 sequences are SQVTM and ANQGSEA. The CDR3 is CSVEARLLRADTQYF. Written as DNA, the CDR3 is TGCAGCGTTGAAGCTCGATTACTTCGGGCAGATACGCAGTATTTT.

This rearrangement joins TRBV11-2 to TRBJ2-5; D is undetermined. Trimming pared 3 bases from V and 5 bases from J, leaving 10 bases between. Germline V gene sequence: CDR1 SGHAT, CDR2 FQNNGV. The CDR3 consists of 13 residues. CDR3 region: CASSFSFGETQYF. The DNA of the CDR3 is TGTGCCAGCAGCTTCTCGTTCGGGGAGACCCAGTACTTC.

This clonotype was picked up many times. J is TRBJ1-4 and V is TRBV2; the match to TRBD1 covers 8 bases. From germline, CDR1 is SNHLY and CDR2 FYNNEI. The CDR3 extends over 14 amino acids. The V segment lost 5 bases and the J segment 8 bases; nucleotides outside the gene matches: 7. The CDR3 is CASSIRTGNEKLFF. Here the CDR3 DNA reads TGTGCCAGCAGTATCCGGACAGGGAACGAAAAACTGTTTTTT.

The V call is TRBV29-1, the J call TRBJ2-7; TRBD2 is a possible D gene (6 bases). Germline CDR1 reads SQVTM; CDR2 reads ANQGSEA. The V end lost 6 bases, the J end lost 6 bases, and 15 bases lay between the germline ends. The CDR3 sequence is 12 residues long. CDR3 sequence: CSVTTYGGEQYF. The CDR3 DNA sequence: TGCAGCGTCACTACCTACGGGGGCGAGCAGTACTTC.

This clonotype has at least ten counts. The CDR3 DNA reads TGTGCCAGCAGTGATCTCAAGAACAATCAGCCCCAGCATTTT. Translation: CASSDLKNNQPQHF. This rearrangement joins TRBV6-5 to TRBJ1-5; no firm D call. The length of the CDR3 is 14 residues. The ends were cut back, 5 bases at V and 3 bases at J, with 11 bases in the middle. Germline V gene lookup returns CDR1 MNHEY and CDR2 SVGAGI.

Of note for this clonotype: Germline is not matched at one junction end, which may reflect a read error. The J gene is TRBJ1-1, the V gene TRBV7-2; no clear D gene. CDR3 length: 13 amino acids. Per germline, CDR1 SGHTA and CDR2 FQGNSA. The CDR3 region is CASSLARNTEAFF. The CDR3 nucleotides are TGTGCCAGCAGCTTAGCCAGGAACACTGAAGCTTTTTTT. Based on the CDR3 plus reference TRBV7-2 and TRBJ1-1, the full variable domain is GAGVSQSPSNKVTEKGKDVELRCDPISGHTALYWYRQSLGQGLEFLIYFQGNSAPDKSGLPSDRFSAERTGGSVSTLTIQRTQQEDSAVYLCASSLARNTEAFFGQGTRLTVV.

This chain joins TRBV29-1 and TRBJ2-1; 12 bases are shared with TRBD2. The length of the CDR3 is 15 residues. Trimming at V came to 1 base and at J to 4 bases, leaving 2 bases not matched to a gene. Germline V gives CDR1 SQVTM, CDR2 ANQGSEA. CDR3: CSVEGLAGGYNEQFF. CDR3 in DNA: TGCAGCGTTGAAGGGCTAGCGGGGGGGTACAATGAGCAGTTCTTC.

This clonotype appeared many times. The rearrangement links TRBV18 to TRBJ2-2; no firm D call. The CDR3 is 13 residues long. Between the trimmed V and J ends, which lost 6 bases and 4 bases, there was a span of 9 bases. Germline CDR1 KGHSH, CDR2 LQKENI. CDR3 nucleotide sequence: TGTGCCAGCTCGCTCAAGGGCACCGGGGAGCTGTTTTTT. It yields the protein CASSLKGTGELFF.